Many counts were recorded for the clone carrying this T cell receptor beta chain. These data are taken from a study of blood T cells in healthy people across ages. This CDR3 region has 14 residues. V gave up 5 bases and J gave up 3 bases; unmatched junction bases: 7. Germline V CDR1 and CDR2: MNHEY, SMNVEV (reference sequence). The use of a sample-barcoded 5' primer and a J-beta primer mix characterized a second PCR of about 7 to 12 cycles. Sequencing recovered at least 3 million CDR3-containing paired-end reads from each sample. TCRdb independently ran MiXCR on the 5' RACE reads; one entry per CDR3 protein. Of 750,000 to 950,000 distinct CDR3 sequences in the sample, almost 30% are singletons; the top ten hold around 9.6%. These records were also assigned to another study, of T cells of mothers and their children. That source notes: From each mother came over 8 million TCR beta CDR3 reads, and from each child came 3 million to 3.5 million. Microchimeric T cell clones that persisted were not detected.

The clonotype originates from a middle-aged woman in good health. The rearrangement links TRBV27 to TRBJ2-7; 7 bases fit TRBD1. The sample comprised blood. The CDR3 spells CASSPQGVYYEQYF. CDR3 DNA: TGTGCCAGCAGTCCCCAGGGGGTATACTACGAGCAGTACTTC.